A selection of T cell receptor beta chains follows, all from one sample in a study of identifying expanded T cells in peripheral blood. TCRdb's copy holds only in-frame clones and misses some; the assay was immunoSEQ multiplex PCR. The profile shows more than 75,000 clones, about 88% of them singletons. The sequencing input was blood. Every receptor here comes from a person between 18 and 75 years old in good health. Both conserved end residues are part of each CDR3. The D gene is left open where the match is weak. Clone size is stated in some rows and not others, as once, few, many or a class when expanded.

j_call | v_call | d_call | clone_size | cdr3_aa | cdr3_nt
TRBJ2-5 | TRBV19 | TRBD2 | - | CASSTPGVAGAETQYF | TGTGCCAGTAGTACCCCTGGGGTAGCGGGAGCGGAGACCCAGTACTTC
TRBJ1-2 | TRBV7-9 | TRBD1 | - | CASSSRDRGDYGYTF | TGTGCCAGCAGCTCCAGGGACAGGGGGGACTATGGCTACACCTTC
TRBJ1-1 | TRBV7-9 | - | - | CASRDLGGSGEAFF | TGTGCCAGCAGGGACCTCGGGGGGTCTGGTGAAGCTTTCTTT
TRBJ2-3 | TRBV9 | TRBD1 | - | CASSATTGEDTQYF | TGTGCCAGCAGCGCGACAACAGGGGAAGATACGCAGTATTTT
TRBJ2-7 | TRBV15 | - | - | CATSRGKFYEYEQYF | TGTGCCACCAGCAGGGGAAAGTTCTATGAATACGAGCAGTACTTC
TRBJ1-3 | TRBV2 | - | - | CASSPQGPGNTIYF | TGTGCCAGCAGTCCCCAGGGGCCCGGAAACACCATATATTTT
TRBJ2-7 | TRBV30 | TRBD2 | once | CAWDKREDSYEQYF | TGTGCCTGGGATAAGCGGGAGGACTCCTACGAGCAGTACTTC
TRBJ1-5 | TRBV5-6 | TRBD1 | - | CASSLFDRADQPQHF | TGTGCCAGCAGCTTGTTTGACAGGGCCGATCAGCCCCAGCATTTT
TRBJ2-7 | TRBV7-9 | - | - | CASSSVGHYEQYF | TGTGCCAGCAGCTCCGTGGGACATTACGAGCAGTACTTC
TRBJ2-4 | TRBV28 | - | once | CASSSGTSWGNIQYF | TGTGCCAGCAGTTCAGGGACGTCATGGGGTAACATTCAGTACTTC
TRBJ2-6 | TRBV6-5 | - | - | CASKYRDSGANVLTF | TGTGCCAGCAAGTACAGAGACTCTGGGGCCAACGTCCTGACTTTC
TRBJ2-7 | TRBV7-2 | TRBD2 | - | CASSLGLAVTYEQYF | TGTGCCAGCAGCTTAGGGCTAGCGGTTACCTACGAGCAGTACTTC
TRBJ2-3 | TRBV27 | - | - | CASSSRMTRRTDTQYF | TGTGCCAGCAGTTCGCGAATGACTAGGAGGACAGATACGCAGTATTTT
TRBJ1-2 | TRBV18 | - | - | CASSPEVIMGYTF | TGTGCCAGCTCACCTGAGGTGATCATGGGTTACACCTTC
TRBJ2-2 | TRBV30 | TRBD1 | - | CAWSVSGQVTGELFF | TGTGCCTGGAGTGTATCGGGACAGGTAACCGGGGAGCTGTTTTTT
TRBJ1-3 | TRBV9 | - | - | CASSVVGRGNTIYF | TGTGCCAGCAGCGTAGTGGGGCGCGGAAACACCATATATTTT
TRBJ2-5 | TRBV2 | - | - | CASSDRVGRYQETQYF | TGTGCCAGCAGTGATAGGGTTGGGCGGTACCAAGAGACCCAGTACTTC
TRBJ1-1 | TRBV2 | - | - | CASSFGQISFF | TGTGCCAGCAGCTTCGGACAGATAAGTTTCTTT
TRBJ2-7 | TRBV19 | TRBD1 | - | CASSMGQGGVYEQYF | TGTGCCAGTAGTATGGGACAGGGTGGGGTTTACGAGCAGTACTTC
TRBJ2-6 | TRBV9 | - | - | CASNRESGANVLTF | TGTGCCAGCAATCGAGAATCTGGGGCCAACGTCCTGACTTTC
TRBJ1-1 | TRBV28 | - | once | CASSSEYGNTEAFF | TGTGCCAGCAGTTCAGAGTACGGGAACACTGAAGCTTTCTTT
TRBJ2-1 | TRBV6-4 | - | - | CASSDSVGGNEQFF | TGTGCCAGCAGTGACTCAGTAGGGGGCAATGAGCAGTTCTTC
TRBJ2-3 | TRBV10-2 | TRBD2 | once | CASKQRGGDTQYF | TGCGCCAGCAAGCAGCGGGGAGGGGATACGCAGTATTTT
TRBJ2-2 | TRBV6-4 | - | few | CASSDSGDTGELFF | TGTGCCAGCAGTGACTCCGGAGACACCGGGGAGCTGTTTTTT
TRBJ2-5 | TRBV7-7 | - | few | CASSLDRAETQYF | TGTGCCAGCAGCTTAGACAGGGCAGAGACCCAGTACTTC
TRBJ1-1 | TRBV2 | - | - | CASSKGGNTEAFF | TGTGCCAGCAGTAAAGGGGGGAACACTGAAGCTTTCTTT
TRBJ2-7 | TRBV30 | - | few | CAWSVLTYEQYF | TGTGCCTGGAGTGTACTAACCTACGAGCAGTACTTC
TRBJ2-2 | TRBV6-4 | - | - | CASSDSMDTGELFF | TGTGCCAGCAGTGACTCGATGGACACCGGGGAGCTGTTTTTT